This T cell receptor beta chain appears in the sequencing data of a study of OX40 agonist ivuxolimab in advanced cancers. Study background: The study gave patients intravenous ivuxolimab at 0.01 to 10 mg/kg every 2 weeks.

Study outcomes and limitations: Partial responders at 0.1-3.0 mg/kg showed near-lowest clonal expansion.

Note on this clone: The antigen is unknown.

The germline V and J ends were trimmed by 2 bases and 0 bases, with 7 bases remaining between them. In germline, CDR1 is MNHEY, CDR2 SMNVEV (reference sequence). CDR3 length equals 14 residues. The repertoire was sequenced with immunoSEQ multiplex PCR; TCRdb's copy has only in-frame clones and lacks some. The table shows 20,000 to 30,000 clones, with around nine tenths occurring only once. Sample: CD4+ or CD8+ T cells sorted from blood, taken in a trial of the OX40 agonist ivuxolimab. This TCR was sampled from an adult with an advanced solid tumor such as melanoma, head and neck, liver or kidney cancer. This rearrangement joins TRBV27 to TRBJ2-5; D gene ambiguous. CDR3 in amino acids: CASSLEPYQETQYF. CDR3 nucleotides: TGTGCCAGCAGTTTAGAACCGTACCAAGAGACCCAGTACTTC.